The 19 T cell receptor beta chains below come from one sample, sequenced in a study of identical twins. TCRdb passed the 5' RACE reads through MiXCR, listing each CDR3 protein once. The data hold around 490,000 distinct CDR3 sequences, with more than 13% observed a single time. These data were also filed under a second study, of yellow fever vaccine responses in identical twins.

The sample comprised CD4+ T cells sorted from blood. All receptors come from a woman aged 18 to 35 in good health.

The gene calls are TRBV5-1 and TRBJ2-3; D unresolved. The germline gives CDR1 SGHRS, CDR2 YFSETQ. The CDR3 loop spans 13 amino acids. Trimming took off 9 bases at V and 6 bases at J, with 17 bases between the two ends. The CDR3 DNA is TGCGCCACCCGAACCTCCACCGGGGATACGCAGTATTTT. Its protein is CATRTSTGDTQYF.

The V call is TRBV2, the J call TRBJ2-7; the match to TRBD2 covers 12 bases. The trim removed 7 bases at V and 4 bases at J, leaving 11 bases unmatched. CDR3 length: 16 residues. Germline CDR1 is SNHLY and CDR2 is FYNNEI. The CDR3 region is CASTRGVTSGGYEQYF. CDR3 bases: TGTGCCAGCACCCGTGGGGTCACTAGCGGGGGGTACGAGCAGTACTTC.

This clonotype was detected a few times. The chain combines TRBV20-1 with TRBJ2-5; the match to TRBD2 covers 11 bases. The CDR3 sequence is 14 residues long. Germline lookup yields CDR1 DFQATT and CDR2 SNEGSKA (reference sequence). J gave up 4 bases and V 3 bases, and 4 bases lay outside the gene matches. The CDR3 DNA is TGCAGTGCTAGTCCTAGCGGGAGGTCAGAGACCCAGTACTTC. Translation gives CSASPSGRSETQYF.

The genes are TRBV7-9 and TRBJ2-1; D not certain. The V and J ends lost 3 bases and 8 bases respectively, with 8 bases between them. This CDR3 comprises 12 residues. Germline V gene lookup returns CDR1 SEHNR and CDR2 FQNEAQ (reference sequence). The chain's CDR3 is CASSFVLHEQFF. CDR3 nucleotide sequence: TGTGCCAGCAGCTTTGTCCTACATGAGCAGTTCTTC.

In its sample, this clonotype was seen many times. V is TRBV20-1 and J is TRBJ2-3; 9 bases match TRBD1. V trimming: 3 bases; J trimming: 3 bases; junction bases outside the gene matches: 1. CDR1 DFQATT and CDR2 SNEGSKA come from the germline V gene (reference sequence). This CDR3 is built from 13 residues. The CDR3 loop is CSARTGGTDTQYF. CDR3 in DNA: TGCAGTGCTAGGACAGGGGGAACAGATACGCAGTATTTT.

The sample holds many counts of this clonotype. The V gene is TRBV11-1, the J gene TRBJ2-7; 7 nucleotides match TRBD2. J lost 5 bases, V lost 1 base, and 11 bases had no gene match. Germline V CDR1 and CDR2: SGHAT, FQDESV (reference sequence). CDR3 length: 16 amino acids. CDR3 in DNA: TGTGCCAGCAGCTTAGAACCCCTACGCGGGAGTAACGAGCAGTACTTC. It is translated as CASSLEPLRGSNEQYF. Based on the CDR3 plus reference TRBV11-1 and TRBJ2-7, the full variable domain is EAEVAQSPRYKITEKSQAVAFWCDPISGHATLYWYRQILGQGPELLVQFQDESVVDDSQLPKDRFSAERLKGVDSTLKIQPAELGDSAMYLCASSLEPLRGSNEQYFGPGTRLTVT.

This clonotype turned up a few times. The chain couples TRBV7-2 to TRBJ2-7; TRBD1 agrees at 7 bases. The CDR3 totals 14 residues. The germline CDR1 and CDR2 sequences are SGHTA and FQGNSA. Trimming cost V 5 bases and J 5 bases; bases outside gene matches: 9. The CDR3 coding sequence is TGTGCCAGCAGCCCAAAGACAGGGAATCACGAGCAGTACTTC. Its translation: CASSPKTGNHEQYF. The whole variable domain, filled in from reference TRBV7-2 and TRBJ2-7, reads GAGVSQSPSNKVTEKGKDVELRCDPISGHTALYWYRQSLGQGLEFLIYFQGNSAPDKSGLPSDRFSAERTGGSVSTLTIQRTQQEDSAVYLCASSPKTGNHEQYFGPGTRLTVT.

This chain joins TRBV25-1 and TRBJ2-2; 10 positions match TRBD2. Germline CDR1 MGHDK, CDR2 SYGVNS. The junction had 10 bases not matched to a gene; V was cut back by 5 bases and J by 4 bases. The CDR3 loop spans 17 amino acids. CDR3 sequence: CASSHSLAGVPTGELFF. DNA of the CDR3: TGTGCCAGCAGTCACAGTCTAGCGGGGGTCCCCACCGGGGAGCTGTTTTTT. Full variable domain (missing parts from reference TRBV25-1 and TRBJ2-2): EADIYQTPRYLVIGTGKKITLECSQTMGHDKMYWYQQDPGMELHLIHYSYGVNSTEKGDLSSESTVSRIRTEHFPLTLESARPSHTSQYLCASSHSLAGVPTGELFFGEGSRLTVL.

This chain links TRBV6-2 or TRBV6-3 with TRBJ2-1, with 7 bases matching TRBD1. This CDR3 is built from 13 residues. CDR1 is MNHEY, CDR2 SVGEGT, per germline. J lost 6 bases, V lost 3 bases, and 2 bases had no gene match. CDR3 nucleotide sequence: TGTGCCAGCAGTTATCGGGACAGCAATGAGCAGTTCTTC. The encoded protein is CASSYRDSNEQFF.

This clonotype has only a few counts. The chain has TRBV6-1 and TRBJ2-2; TRBD2 aligns across 8 bases. CDR3 length equals 13 residues. Per the germline V gene, CDR1 is MNHNS and CDR2 is SASEGT. V dropped 6 bases and J dropped 7; count of bases not matched to a gene: 4. The CDR3 is CASRSGGVGELFF. The CDR3 DNA reads as TGTGCCAGCAGGTCGGGGGGGGTCGGGGAGCTGTTTTTT.

This clonotype has a handful of counts. The chain links TRBV20-1 to TRBJ2-1; D unresolved. Germline CDR1 reads DFQATT; CDR2 reads SNEGSKA (reference sequence). The CDR3 loop spans 13 amino acids. V was pared by 4 bases and J by 9 bases, with 16 bases between. CDR3 nucleotide sequence: TGCAGTGCTAACCTACCCACTCATATTGAGCAGTTCTTC. Protein product: CSANLPTHIEQFF.

This clonotype occurred a few times. CDR3 residues: CASSVNRAAKNIQYF. In DNA form, the CDR3 reads TGTGCCAGCAGCGTTAACAGGGCAGCCAAAAACATTCAGTACTTC. J is TRBJ2-4 and V is TRBV5-6; D may be TRBD1 (6 bases). CDR3 length equals 15 residues. CDR1 SGHDT and CDR2 YYEEEE come from the germline V gene. Between the trimmed V and J ends, which lost 4 bases and 0 bases, there was a span of 11 bases.

This clonotype was counted ten times or more. The chain couples TRBV12-3 or TRBV12-4 to TRBJ2-7, with D unresolved. The germline V and J ends were trimmed by 2 bases and 2 bases, with 7 bases remaining between them. CDR3 length equals 13 residues. This CDR3 reads CASSLSPPYEQYF. The CDR3 DNA is TGTGCCAGCAGTTTAAGCCCGCCCTACGAGCAGTACTTC.

In this sample, this clonotype turned up many times. The chain recombines TRBV18 with TRBJ1-6, with 8 nucleotides matching TRBD1. The germline V gene has CDR1 KGHSH and CDR2 LQKENI. Trimming removed 4 bases from V and 9 bases from J; junction bases left unmatched: 11. The CDR3 spans 16 residues. CDR3 DNA sequence: TGTGCCAGCTCACAAACAGGGACAGGCTCCGGTTCACCCCTCCACTTT. Amino acid sequence: CASSQTGTGSGSPLHF.

The chain recombines TRBV2 with TRBJ2-2; D perhaps matches TRBD2 (7 bases). V was shortened by 3 bases and J by 4 bases, with 12 bases between the two germline ends. CDR3 length equals 15 residues. Germline V gene data show CDR1 as SNHLY and CDR2 as FYNNEI. CDR3 in DNA: TGTGCCAGCAGTGATGGGGGCGGGAGCACCGGGGAGCTGTTTTTT. It is translated as CASSDGGGSTGELFF.

On this clonotype: At one end, the junction sequence differs from germline, possibly due to a read error. The rearrangement uses TRBV20-1 and TRBJ2-7; D may correspond to TRBD1 or TRBD2 (7 bases each). This CDR3 contains 15 residues. CDR1 and CDR2 (germline): DFQATT, SNEGSKA (reference sequence). CDR3 in amino acids: CGARGNRGGTYEQYF. The DNA for the CDR3 is TGCGGTGCTAGAGGAAACAGGGGAGGGACCTACGAGCAGTACTTC.

To note about this clonotype: Sequence at one end of the junction differs from germline and may be a read error. The CDR3 DNA sequence: TGCGTCAGCAGCCTGGACCGACAGGGATTAGATACGCAGTATTTT. Residues: CVSSLDRQGLDTQYF. The J gene is TRBJ2-3, the V gene TRBV5-1; TRBD1 matches at 7 bases. Germline V gene lookup returns CDR1 SGHRS and CDR2 YFSETQ. This CDR3 is 15 amino acids long.

The gene calls are TRBV15 and TRBJ2-5, with 7 bases that match TRBD1. Germline values: CDR1 LNHNV, CDR2 YYDKDF (reference sequence). This CDR3 is built from 15 residues. V lost 3 bases to trimming and J lost 4 bases; unmatched junction nucleotides: 8. The CDR3 sequence is CATSRTGLIAETQYF. DNA for the CDR3: TGTGCCACCAGCAGGACAGGGCTCATTGCAGAGACCCAGTACTTC.

This clonotype was recorded at least ten times. This chain's CDR3 is CASSLRLAGREQFF. In DNA form, the CDR3 reads TGTGCCAGCAGCTTACGACTAGCGGGCCGGGAGCAGTTCTTC. The chain employs TRBV7-2 and TRBJ2-1, with 10 bases identical to TRBD2. This CDR3 has 14 amino acids. Trimming took 2 bases from V and 10 from J; bases not matched to a gene: 5. Germline V CDR1 and CDR2: SGHTA, FQGNSA.